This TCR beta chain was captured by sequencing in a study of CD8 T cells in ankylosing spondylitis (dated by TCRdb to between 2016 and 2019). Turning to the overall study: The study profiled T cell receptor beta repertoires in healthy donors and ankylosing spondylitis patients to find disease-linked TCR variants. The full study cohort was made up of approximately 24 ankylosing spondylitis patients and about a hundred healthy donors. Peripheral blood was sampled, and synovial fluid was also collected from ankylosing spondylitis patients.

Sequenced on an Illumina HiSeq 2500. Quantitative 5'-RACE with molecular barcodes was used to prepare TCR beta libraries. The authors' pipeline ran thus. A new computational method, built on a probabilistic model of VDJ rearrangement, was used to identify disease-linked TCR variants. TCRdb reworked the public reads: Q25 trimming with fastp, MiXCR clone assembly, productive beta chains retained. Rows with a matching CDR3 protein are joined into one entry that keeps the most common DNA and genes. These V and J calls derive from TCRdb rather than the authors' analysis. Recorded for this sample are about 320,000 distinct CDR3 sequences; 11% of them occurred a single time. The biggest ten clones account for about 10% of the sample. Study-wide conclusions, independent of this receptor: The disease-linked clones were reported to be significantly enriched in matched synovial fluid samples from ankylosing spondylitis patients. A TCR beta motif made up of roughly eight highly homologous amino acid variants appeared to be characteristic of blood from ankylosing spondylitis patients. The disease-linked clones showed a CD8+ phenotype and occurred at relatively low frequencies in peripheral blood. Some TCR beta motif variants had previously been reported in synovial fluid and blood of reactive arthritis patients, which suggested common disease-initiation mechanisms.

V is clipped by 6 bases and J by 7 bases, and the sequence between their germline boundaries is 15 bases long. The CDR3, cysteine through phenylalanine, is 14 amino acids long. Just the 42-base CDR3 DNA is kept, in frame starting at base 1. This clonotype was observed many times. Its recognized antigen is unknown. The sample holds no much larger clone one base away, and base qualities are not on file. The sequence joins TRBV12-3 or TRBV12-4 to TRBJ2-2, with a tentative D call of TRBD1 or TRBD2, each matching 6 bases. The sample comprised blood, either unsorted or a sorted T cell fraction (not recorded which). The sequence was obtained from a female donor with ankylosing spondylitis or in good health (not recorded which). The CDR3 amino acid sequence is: CASSPRGVGGELFF. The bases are TGTGCCAGCAGCCCGAGGGGGGTTGGCGGGGAGCTGTTTTTT.